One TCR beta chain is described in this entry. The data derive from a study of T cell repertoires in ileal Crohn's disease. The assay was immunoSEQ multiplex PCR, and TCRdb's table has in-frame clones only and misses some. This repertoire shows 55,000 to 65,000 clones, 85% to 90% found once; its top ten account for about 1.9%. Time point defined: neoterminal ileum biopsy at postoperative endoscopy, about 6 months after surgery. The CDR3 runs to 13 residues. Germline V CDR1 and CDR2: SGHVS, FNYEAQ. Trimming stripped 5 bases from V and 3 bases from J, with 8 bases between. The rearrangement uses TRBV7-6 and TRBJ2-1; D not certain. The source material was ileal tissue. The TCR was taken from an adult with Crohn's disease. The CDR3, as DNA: TGTGCCAGCAGCCTCGCAGTCTACAATGAGCAGTTCTTC. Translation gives CASSLAVYNEQFF. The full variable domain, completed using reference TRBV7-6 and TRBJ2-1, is GAGVSQSPRYKVTKRGQDVALRCDPISGHVSLYWYRQALGQGPEFLTYFNYEAQQDKSGLPNDRFSAERPEGSISTLTIQRTEQRDSAMYRCASSLAVYNEQFFGPGTRLTVL.